The present T cell receptor (beta chain) was sequenced within a study of cytomegalovirus exposure and HLA in healthy donors. A multiplex PCR was run with 60 Vbeta primers and 13 Jbeta primers. Data came from immunoSEQ multiplex PCR; TCRdb stores just in-frame clones and leaves some out. Of 55,000 to 80,000 clones in the sample, around 80% were seen once. About this clone itself: Its matching antigen is unknown.

Study observations and caveats: Available immune exposure information covered CMV serostatus only.

The receptor comes from a man aged 35 to 55 in good health and CMV-seronegative. The material sequenced was PBMCs.

The CDR3: CASSGGLAGGPTDTQYF. DNA of the CDR3: TGTGCCAGCAGCGGTGGACTAGCGGGAGGTCCCACAGATACGCAGTATTTT. The chain joins TRBV7-2 to TRBJ2-3; 14 positions agree with TRBD2. Per the germline V gene, CDR1 is SGHTA and CDR2 is FQGNSA. This CDR3 is 17 amino acids long. V lost 5 bases and J lost 2; bases outside the gene matches: 6.